One TCR beta chain is described in this entry. This clonotype came up many times. It lacks a known antigen. Within one base of it there is no much larger clone, and no base qualities were kept. The data belong to a study of read filtering for tumor transcriptome and immune sequencing (dated by TCRdb to the early 2020s). General notes on the study: The cohort had around 16 male and some 15 female patients with a mean age of roughly 62 years, ranging from roughly 45 to 90. Under revised international staging, roughly eight patients fell into R-ISS I, more than 15 into R-ISS II and 7 into R-ISS III. After DNase treatment, whole-transcriptome libraries were prepared using the TruSeq RNA Access Library Prep Kit. TCR-region mapped reads per sample ranged from about 4.05 to 11 million with IR-seq versus only 85 to 1273 with RNA-seq. The study compared TCR repertoires from targeted immune repertoire sequencing and bulk whole-transcriptome sequencing run on the same bone marrow samples. A main aim was a read-filtering strategy for immune repertoire data, specifically whether clonotypes supported by a single read should be removed. Study-wide conclusions, independent of this receptor: When single-read clonotypes were removed, the proportions of shared clonotypes in IR-seq and RNA-seq correlated more strongly. Rather than purified T cells, the sorted CD138-negative fraction was a mixed bone marrow immune population. Single-read clonotypes made up about 81.9% of clonotypes but roughly 3.2% of total reads in IR-seq, and over 65% of clonotypes and 35% to 50% of reads in RNA-seq. Compared with RNA-seq, IR-seq captured clonotypes at much higher depth and more reliably, and a smaller IR-seq throughput was enough to identify most shared clonotypes.

The CDR3 holds 15 amino acids from the cysteine to the phenylalanine. Solely the CDR3 DNA is kept, with 45 bases framed from the first base. V ends up 3 bases short and J 8 bases short, with an unmatched junction base count of 12. The germline V gene gives CDR1 as MNHEY and CDR2 as SVGAGI. Starting from 400 ng RNA, TCR libraries were constructed with the Immunoverse kit using molecular barcoded adaptors that cover the alpha/delta and beta/gamma chains. The same RNA used for transcriptome sequencing was used for TCR library preparation. An Illumina HiSeq 4000 with 2 x 150 cycles was used to sequence the TCR libraries. The original pipeline was this. TCR reads were aligned to human V, D, J and C references and assembled into CDR3 clonotypes with MiXCR, including quality filtering and error correction. The tcR package in R was used to analyze clonotype counts and gene usage diversity. For inspection of raw mapping reads, RNA-seq reads were mapped by STAR aligner version 2.5.3a onto GRCh37 of the human genome. To test how sequencing depth affects detected clonotypes, IR-seq fastq files were randomly downsampled with Seqtk 1.3. The raw public data were reprocessed by TCRdb itself: fastp quality trimming at Q25, MiXCR clonotype calling, in-frame beta chains only. One record per CDR3 amino acid sequence lists the most common genes and DNA. The V and J calls come from TCRdb's annotation, not from the publication. The sample table shows around 140,000 distinct CDR3 sequences, and roughly 13% are seen once. The top ten clonotypes cover about 7.7% of the sample.

Bone marrow was sampled from every patient at the time of active disease. Bone marrow mononuclear cells were isolated by Ficoll-Hypaque density gradient centrifugation. Myeloma plasma cells were removed and CD138-negative cells were collected by negative selection after labeling with CD138 magnetic microbeads on a MACS separator. The purity of the isolated cells was checked by flow cytometry with CD138 antibodies on an Attune NxT. TRIzol reagent was used to extract total RNA, and a NanoDrop spectrophotometer was used to quantify the extracted RNA. For each patient, paired RNA-seq and IR-seq were run on the CD138-negative bone marrow sample from that patient.

The sequence came from a donor aged 40 or over with multiple myeloma. The rearranged chain carries TRBV6-5 and TRBJ2-7, with TRBD2 identical over 8 junction bases. Sequenced: a population of CD138-negative cells sorted from bone marrow. Reading the label with the study, this specimen's cell subset or site is: bone marrow mononuclear cells depleted of CD138+ plasma/myeloma cells by negative magnetic selection. The CDR3: CASSYKAGAVWKQYF. The nucleotides read TGTGCCAGCAGTTATAAAGCGGGAGCCGTATGGAAGCAGTACTTC.